The clone carrying this TCR beta chain was seen a handful of times. The sample belongs to a study of blood T cell repertoires in COVID-19. The protocol was immunoSEQ multiplex PCR, while the TCRdb copy is restricted to in-frame clones and leaves out a portion. The sample carries about 26,000 clones, roughly 85% recorded once. The germline V gene encodes CDR1 SGHAT and CDR2 FQDESV (reference sequence). The CDR3 covers 15 residues. V trimming: 5 bases; J trimming: 3 bases; junction bases outside the gene matches: 7. The chain has TRBV11-1 and TRBJ1-1, with 9 bases lining up with TRBD1. This clonotype was obtained from a human donor in a cohort sampled during active COVID-19. Sequenced sample: peripheral blood. The CDR3 coding sequence is TGTGCCAGCAGCGTGAAGACAGGGGGGTACACTGAAGCTTTCTTT. Protein sequence: CASSVKTGGYTEAFF.